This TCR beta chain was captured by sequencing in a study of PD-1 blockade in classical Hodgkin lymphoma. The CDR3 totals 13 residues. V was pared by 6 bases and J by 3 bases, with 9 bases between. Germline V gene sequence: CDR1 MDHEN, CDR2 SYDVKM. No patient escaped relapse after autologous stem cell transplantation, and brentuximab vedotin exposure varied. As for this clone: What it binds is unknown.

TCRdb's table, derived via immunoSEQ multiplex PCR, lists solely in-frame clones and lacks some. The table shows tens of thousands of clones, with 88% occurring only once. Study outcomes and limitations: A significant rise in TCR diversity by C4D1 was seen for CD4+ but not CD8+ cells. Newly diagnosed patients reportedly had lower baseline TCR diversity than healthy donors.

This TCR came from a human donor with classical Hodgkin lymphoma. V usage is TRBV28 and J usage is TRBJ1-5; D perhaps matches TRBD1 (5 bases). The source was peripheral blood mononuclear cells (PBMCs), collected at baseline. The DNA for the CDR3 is TGTGCCAGCAGGACAGCAATCAATCAGCCCCAGCATTTT. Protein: CASRTAINQPQHF. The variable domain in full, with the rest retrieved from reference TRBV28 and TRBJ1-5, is DVKVTQSSRYLVKRTGEKVFLECVQDMDHENMFWYRQDPGLGLRLIYFSYDVKMKEKGDIPEGYSVSREKKERFSLILESASTNQTSMYLCASRTAINQPQHFGDGTRLSIL.